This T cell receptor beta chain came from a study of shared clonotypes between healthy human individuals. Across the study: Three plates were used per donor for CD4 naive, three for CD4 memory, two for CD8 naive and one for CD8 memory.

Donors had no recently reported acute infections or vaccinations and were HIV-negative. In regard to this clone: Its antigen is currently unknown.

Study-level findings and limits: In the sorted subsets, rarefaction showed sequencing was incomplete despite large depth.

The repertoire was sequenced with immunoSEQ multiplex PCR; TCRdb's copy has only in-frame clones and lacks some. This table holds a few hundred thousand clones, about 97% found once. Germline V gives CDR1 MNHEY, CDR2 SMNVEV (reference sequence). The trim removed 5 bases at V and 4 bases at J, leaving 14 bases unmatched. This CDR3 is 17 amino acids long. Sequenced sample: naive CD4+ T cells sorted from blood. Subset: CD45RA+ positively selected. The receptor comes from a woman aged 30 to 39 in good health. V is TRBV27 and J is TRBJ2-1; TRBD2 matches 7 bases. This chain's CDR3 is CASSHRLAQDGYNEQFF. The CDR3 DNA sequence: TGTGCCAGCAGTCATCGACTAGCCCAGGATGGGTACAATGAGCAGTTCTTC.